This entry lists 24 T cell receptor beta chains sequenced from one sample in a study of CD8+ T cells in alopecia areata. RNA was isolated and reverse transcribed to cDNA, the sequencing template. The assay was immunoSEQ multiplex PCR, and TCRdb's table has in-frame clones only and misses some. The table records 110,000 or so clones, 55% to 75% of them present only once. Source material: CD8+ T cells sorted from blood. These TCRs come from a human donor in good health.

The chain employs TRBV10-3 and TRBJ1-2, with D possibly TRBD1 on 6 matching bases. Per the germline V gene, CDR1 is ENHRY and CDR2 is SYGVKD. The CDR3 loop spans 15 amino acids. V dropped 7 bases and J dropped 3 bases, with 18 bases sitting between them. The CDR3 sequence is CAITAGDGSHYGYTF. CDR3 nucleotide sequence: TGTGCCATCACCGCAGGGGACGGTTCTCACTATGGCTACACCTTC.

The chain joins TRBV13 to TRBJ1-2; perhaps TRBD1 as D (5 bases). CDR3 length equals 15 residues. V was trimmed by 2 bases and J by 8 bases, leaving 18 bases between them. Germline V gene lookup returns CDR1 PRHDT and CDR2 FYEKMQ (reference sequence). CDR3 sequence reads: CASSLIFPGDGGYTF. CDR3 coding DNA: TGTGCCAGCAGCTTAATATTTCCGGGGGACGGAGGCTACACCTTC. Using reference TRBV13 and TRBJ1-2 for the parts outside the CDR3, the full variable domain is AAGVIQSPRHLIKEKRETATLKCYPIPRHDTVYWYQQGPGQDPQFLISFYEKMQSDKGSIPDRFSAQQFSDYHSELNMSSLELGDSALYFCASSLIFPGDGGYTFGSGTRLTVV.

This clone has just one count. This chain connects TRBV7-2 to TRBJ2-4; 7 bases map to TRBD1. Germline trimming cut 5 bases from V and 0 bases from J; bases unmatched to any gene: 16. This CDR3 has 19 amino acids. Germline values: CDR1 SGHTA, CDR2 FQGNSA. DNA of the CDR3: TGTGCCAGCAGCCTTAGTTACCCAAGGGGGCCTATAGCCAAAAACATTCAGTACTTC. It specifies CASSLSYPRGPIAKNIQYF.

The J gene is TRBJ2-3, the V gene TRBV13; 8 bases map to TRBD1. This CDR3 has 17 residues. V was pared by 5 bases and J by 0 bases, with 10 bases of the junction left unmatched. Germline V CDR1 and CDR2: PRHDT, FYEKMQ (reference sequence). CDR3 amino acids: CASSTRQGHTSTDTQYF. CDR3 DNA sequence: TGTGCCAGCAGCACCCGACAGGGGCACACTAGCACAGATACGCAGTATTTT.

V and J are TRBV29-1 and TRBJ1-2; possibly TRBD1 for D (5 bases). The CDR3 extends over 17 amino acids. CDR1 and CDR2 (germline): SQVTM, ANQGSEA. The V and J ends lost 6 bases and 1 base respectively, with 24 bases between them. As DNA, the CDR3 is TGCAGCGTCGCTCTGCCGAGGACACCGCTACTTAACTATGGCTACACCTTC. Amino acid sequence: CSVALPRTPLLNYGYTF.

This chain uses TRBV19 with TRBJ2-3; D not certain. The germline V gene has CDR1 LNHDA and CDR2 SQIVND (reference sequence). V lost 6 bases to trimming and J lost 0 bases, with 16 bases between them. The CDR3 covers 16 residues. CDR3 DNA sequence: TGTGCCAGTAGCACTATGGGCTACCCTAGCACAGATACGCAGTATTTT. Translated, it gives CASSTMGYPSTDTQYF.

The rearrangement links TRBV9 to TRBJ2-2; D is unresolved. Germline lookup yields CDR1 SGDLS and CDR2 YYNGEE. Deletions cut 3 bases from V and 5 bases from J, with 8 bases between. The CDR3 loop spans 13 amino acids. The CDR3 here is CASSASTTGELFF. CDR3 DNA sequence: TGTGCCAGCAGCGCGAGCACGACCGGGGAGCTGTTTTTT.

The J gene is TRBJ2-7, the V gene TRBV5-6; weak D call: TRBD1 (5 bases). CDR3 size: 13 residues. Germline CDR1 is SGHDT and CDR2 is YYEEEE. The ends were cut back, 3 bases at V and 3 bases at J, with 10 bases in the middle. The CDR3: CASSWGNGYEQYF. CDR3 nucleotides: TGTGCCAGCAGCTGGGGCAACGGCTACGAGCAGTACTTC.

The CDR3 coding sequence is TGTGCCAGCAGCGATCTTACAGGGACGGAGACCCAGTACTTC. As protein: CASSDLTGTETQYF. V is TRBV5-6 and J is TRBJ2-5; possibly TRBD1 for D (6 bases). Trimming pared 4 bases from V and 5 bases from J, leaving 15 bases between. From germline, CDR1 is SGHDT and CDR2 YYEEEE. There are 14 residues in the CDR3.

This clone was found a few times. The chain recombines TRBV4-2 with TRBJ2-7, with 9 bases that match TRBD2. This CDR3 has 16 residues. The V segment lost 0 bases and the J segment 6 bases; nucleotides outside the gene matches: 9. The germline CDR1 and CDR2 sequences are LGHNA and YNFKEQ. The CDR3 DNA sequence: TGTGCCAGCAGCCAAGATTGGCGGGGGGGCCTCACCGAGCAGTACTTC. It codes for CASSQDWRGGLTEQYF.

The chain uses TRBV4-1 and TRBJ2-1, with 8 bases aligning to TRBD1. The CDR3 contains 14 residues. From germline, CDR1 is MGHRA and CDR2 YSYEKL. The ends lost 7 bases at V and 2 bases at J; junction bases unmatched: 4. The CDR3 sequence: CASTATGAYNEQFF. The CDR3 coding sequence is TGCGCCAGCACCGCGACAGGGGCCTACAATGAGCAGTTCTTC.

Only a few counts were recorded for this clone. The CDR3 nucleotides are TGTGCCAGCAGCACACGGACAGGGAGTTCTACTGGCTACACCTTC. Amino acid sequence: CASSTRTGSSTGYTF. This chain uses TRBV9 with TRBJ1-2; 8 bases fit TRBD1. The germline V gene encodes CDR1 SGDLS and CDR2 YYNGEE. This CDR3 contains 15 residues. Trimming took 4 bases from V and 7 from J; bases not matched to a gene: 12.

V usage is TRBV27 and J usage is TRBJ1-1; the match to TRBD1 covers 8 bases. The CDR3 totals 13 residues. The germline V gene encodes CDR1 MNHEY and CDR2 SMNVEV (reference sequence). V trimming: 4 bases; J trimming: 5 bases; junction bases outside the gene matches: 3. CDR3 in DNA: TGTGCCAGCAGTTGGGGACAGGTTACTGAAGCTTTCTTT. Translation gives CASSWGQVTEAFF.

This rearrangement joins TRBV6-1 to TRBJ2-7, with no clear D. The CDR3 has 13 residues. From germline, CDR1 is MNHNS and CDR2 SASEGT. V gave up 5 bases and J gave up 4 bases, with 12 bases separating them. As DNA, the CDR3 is TGTGCCAGCAGTACAGACCGAGAATACGAGCAGTACTTC. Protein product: CASSTDREYEQYF.

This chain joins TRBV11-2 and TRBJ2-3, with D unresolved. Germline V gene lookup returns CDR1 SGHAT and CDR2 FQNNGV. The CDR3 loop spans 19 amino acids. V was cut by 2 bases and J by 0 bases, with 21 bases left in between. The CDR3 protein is CASSLFPNPDSLSTDTQYF. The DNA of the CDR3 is TGTGCCAGCAGCTTATTTCCCAACCCGGATAGTCTTAGCACAGATACGCAGTATTTT.

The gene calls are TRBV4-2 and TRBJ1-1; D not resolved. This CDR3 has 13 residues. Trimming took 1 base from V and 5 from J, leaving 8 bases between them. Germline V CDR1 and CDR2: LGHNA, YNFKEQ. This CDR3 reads CASSQGITTEAFF. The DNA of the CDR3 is TGTGCCAGCAGCCAAGGAATTACGACTGAAGCTTTCTTT.

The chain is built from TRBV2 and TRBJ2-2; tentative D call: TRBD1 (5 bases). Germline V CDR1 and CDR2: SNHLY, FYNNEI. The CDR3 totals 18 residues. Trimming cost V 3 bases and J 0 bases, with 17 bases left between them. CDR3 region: CASSDPSSETANTGELFF. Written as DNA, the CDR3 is TGTGCCAGCAGTGATCCCTCCTCCGAGACAGCGAACACCGGGGAGCTGTTTTTT. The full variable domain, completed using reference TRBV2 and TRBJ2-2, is EPEVTQTPSHQVTQMGQEVILRCVPISNHLYFYWYRQILGQKVEFLVSFYNNEISEKSEIFDDQFSVERPDGSNFTLKIRSTKLEDSAMYFCASSDPSSETANTGELFFGEGSRLTVL.

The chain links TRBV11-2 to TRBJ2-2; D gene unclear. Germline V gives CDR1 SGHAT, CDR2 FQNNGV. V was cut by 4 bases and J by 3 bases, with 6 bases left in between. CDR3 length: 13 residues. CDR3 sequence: CASSSGYTGELFF. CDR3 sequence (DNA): TGTGCCAGCAGCTCGGGTTACACCGGGGAGCTGTTTTTT.

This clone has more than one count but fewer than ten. For the CDR3, the DNA is TGCGCCAGCAGCCACCCTCGGGAGGCAGGGAACACTGAAGCTTTCTTT. It yields the protein CASSHPREAGNTEAFF. The chain is built from TRBV4-1 and TRBJ1-1; D is undetermined. Between the trimmed V and J ends, which lost 3 bases and 1 base, there was a span of 15 bases. Germline assignment: CDR1 MGHRA and CDR2 YSYEKL. The CDR3 runs to 16 residues.

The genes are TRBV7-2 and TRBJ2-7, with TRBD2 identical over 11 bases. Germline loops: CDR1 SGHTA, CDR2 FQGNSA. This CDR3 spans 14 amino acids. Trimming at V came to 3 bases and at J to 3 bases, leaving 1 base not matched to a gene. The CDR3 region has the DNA TGTGCCAGCAGCTTCGGGACTAGCGGCTACGAGCAGTACTTC. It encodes CASSFGTSGYEQYF.

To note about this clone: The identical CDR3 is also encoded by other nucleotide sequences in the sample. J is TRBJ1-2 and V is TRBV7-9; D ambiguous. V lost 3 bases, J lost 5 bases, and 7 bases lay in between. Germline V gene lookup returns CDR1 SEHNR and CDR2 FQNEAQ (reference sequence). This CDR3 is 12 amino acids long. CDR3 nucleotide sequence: TGTGCCAGCAGCTTGGGAGGGTATGGCTACACCTTC. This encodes CASSLGGYGYTF.

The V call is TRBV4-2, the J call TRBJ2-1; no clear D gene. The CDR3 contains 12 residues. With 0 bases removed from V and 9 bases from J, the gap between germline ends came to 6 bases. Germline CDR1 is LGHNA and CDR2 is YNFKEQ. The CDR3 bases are TGTGCCAGCAGCCAAGAGGATGGTGAGCAGTTCTTC. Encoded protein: CASSQEDGEQFF.

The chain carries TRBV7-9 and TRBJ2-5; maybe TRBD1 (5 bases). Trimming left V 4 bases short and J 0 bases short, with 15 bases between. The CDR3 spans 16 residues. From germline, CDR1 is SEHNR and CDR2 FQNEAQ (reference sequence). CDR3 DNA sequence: TGTGCCAGCAGCTACCTAACACAGGCGAACCAAGAGACCCAGTACTTC. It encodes CASSYLTQANQETQYF. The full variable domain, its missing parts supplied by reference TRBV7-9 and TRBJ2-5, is DTGVSQNPRHKITKRGQNVTFRCDPISEHNRLYWYRQTLGQGPEFLTYFQNEAQLEKSRLLSDRFSAERPKGSFSTLEIQRTEQGDSAMYLCASSYLTQANQETQYFGPGTRLLVL.

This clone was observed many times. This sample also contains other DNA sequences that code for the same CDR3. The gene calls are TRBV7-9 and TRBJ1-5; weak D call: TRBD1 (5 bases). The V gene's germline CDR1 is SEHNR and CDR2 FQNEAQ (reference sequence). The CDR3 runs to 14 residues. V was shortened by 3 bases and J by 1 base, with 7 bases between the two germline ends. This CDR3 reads CASSLGQSNQPQHF. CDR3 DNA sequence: TGTGCCAGCAGCTTGGGGCAGAGCAATCAGCCCCAGCATTTT. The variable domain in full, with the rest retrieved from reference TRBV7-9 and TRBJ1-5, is DTGVSQNPRHKITKRGQNVTFRCDPISEHNRLYWYRQTLGQGPEFLTYFQNEAQLEKSRLLSDRFSAERPKGSFSTLEIQRTEQGDSAMYLCASSLGQSNQPQHFGDGTRLSIL.